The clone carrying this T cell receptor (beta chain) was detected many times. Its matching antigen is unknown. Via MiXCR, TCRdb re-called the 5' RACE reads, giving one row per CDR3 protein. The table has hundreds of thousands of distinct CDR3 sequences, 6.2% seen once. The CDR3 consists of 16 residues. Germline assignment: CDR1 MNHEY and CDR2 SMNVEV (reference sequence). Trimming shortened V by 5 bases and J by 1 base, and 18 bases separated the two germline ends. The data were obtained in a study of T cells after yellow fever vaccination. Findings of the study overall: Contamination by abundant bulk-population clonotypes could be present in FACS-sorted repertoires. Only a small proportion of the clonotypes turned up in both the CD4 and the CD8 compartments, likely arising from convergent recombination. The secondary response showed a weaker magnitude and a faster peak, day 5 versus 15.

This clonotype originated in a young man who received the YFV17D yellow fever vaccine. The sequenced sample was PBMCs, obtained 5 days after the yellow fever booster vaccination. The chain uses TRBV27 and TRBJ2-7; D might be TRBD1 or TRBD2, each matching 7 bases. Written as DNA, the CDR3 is TGTGCCAGCAGTCTCCTCGGGGGGACAGCTTCCTACGAGCAGTACTTC. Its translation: CASSLLGGTASYEQYF.